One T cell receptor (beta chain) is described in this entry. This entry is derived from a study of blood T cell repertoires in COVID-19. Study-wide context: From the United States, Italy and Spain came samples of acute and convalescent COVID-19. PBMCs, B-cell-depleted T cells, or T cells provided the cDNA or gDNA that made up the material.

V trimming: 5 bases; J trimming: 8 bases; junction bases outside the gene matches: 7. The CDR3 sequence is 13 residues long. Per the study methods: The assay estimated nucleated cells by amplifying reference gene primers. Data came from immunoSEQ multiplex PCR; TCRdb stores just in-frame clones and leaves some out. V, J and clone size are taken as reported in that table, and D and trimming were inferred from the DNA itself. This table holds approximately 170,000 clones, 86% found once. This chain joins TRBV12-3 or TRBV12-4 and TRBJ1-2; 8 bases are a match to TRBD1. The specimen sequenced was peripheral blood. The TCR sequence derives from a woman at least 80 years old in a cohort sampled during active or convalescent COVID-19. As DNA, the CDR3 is TGTGCCAGCAGTCGAGACAGGGGCGGAGGCTACACCTTC. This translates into CASSRDRGGGYTF.